Listed below are T cell receptor beta chains from one sample, sequenced in a study of early stage breast cancer tumors. The assay was immunoSEQ multiplex PCR, and TCRdb's table has in-frame clones only and misses some. Found here are about 10,000 clones, 60% to 75% of them singletons; the top ten hold around 11%. The source material was breast tumor tissue. Source of these receptors: a person aged 55-75 years with breast cancer. The CDR3 runs from the conserved cysteine through the conserved F or W. D genes are given only for firm matches. Only part of the rows carry a size: once, few, many, or a class if the clone is expanded.

cdr3_aa,cdr3_nt,j_call,d_call,clone_size,v_call
CASNSGTGYYNEQFF,TGTGCCAGTAACTCCGGGACAGGGTACTACAATGAGCAGTTCTTC,TRBJ2-1,TRBD1,NA,TRBV19
CASKEKGASTSRKNIQYF,TGTGCCAGCAAGGAAAAGGGGGCAAGCACCTCGCGAAAAAACATTCAGTACTTC,TRBJ2-4,TRBD1,NA,TRBV2
CASSPGQGYLNEQFF,TGTGCCAGCAGCCCGGGACAGGGGTACCTCAATGAGCAGTTCTTC,TRBJ2-1,TRBD1,NA,TRBV7-9
CASSIYSGSTDTQYF,TGTGCCAGCAGCATCTATAGCGGGAGCACAGATACGCAGTATTTT,TRBJ2-3,TRBD2,NA,TRBV27
CASSPRDTYEQYF,TGCGCCAGCAGCCCCCGGGACACCTACGAGCAGTACTTC,TRBJ2-7,NA,NA,TRBV5-1
CASSVGGLHVGEQFF,TGTGCCAGCAGCGTTGGAGGACTCCATGTGGGTGAGCAGTTCTTC,TRBJ2-1,NA,NA,TRBV9
CASSPGQGRPEAFF,TGCGCCAGCAGTCCGGGACAGGGTAGGCCTGAAGCTTTCTTT,TRBJ1-1,TRBD1,NA,TRBV23-1
CASSTGTGDNQPQHF,TGTGCCAGCTCAACTGGGACAGGCGACAATCAGCCCCAGCATTTT,TRBJ1-5,TRBD1,once,TRBV18
CASRGTGNTGELFF,TGTGCCAGCAGGGGGACAGGTAACACCGGGGAGCTGTTTTTT,TRBJ2-2,TRBD1,NA,TRBV27
CASSPPPDSGAKNIQYF,TGTGCCAGCAGCCCGCCCCCGGACTCCGGCGCCAAAAACATTCAGTACTTC,TRBJ2-4,NA,few,TRBV7-9
CASRLGTGGSKNIQYF,TGTGCCAGCAGACTCGGGACAGGGGGTTCCAAAAACATTCAGTACTTC,TRBJ2-4,TRBD1,NA,TRBV2
CASSERRSGAGYNEQFF,TGTGCCAGCAGTGAGAGGCGCTCCGGGGCTGGGTACAATGAGCAGTTCTTC,TRBJ2-1,NA,NA,TRBV6-1
CATSRAKGVGNEKLFF,TGTGCCACCAGCAGAGCCAAGGGGGTTGGAAATGAAAAACTGTTTTTT,TRBJ1-4,NA,NA,TRBV15
CASSQEILQPQHF,TGCGCCAGCAGCCAAGAGATCCTGCAGCCCCAGCATTTT,TRBJ1-5,NA,NA,TRBV4-1
CASSHSKGLMIGELFF,TGCGCCAGCAGCCATAGTAAGGGATTGATGATCGGGGAGCTGTTTTTT,TRBJ2-2,NA,few,TRBV4-1
CASSVTGTKGETQYF,TGTGCCAGCAGCGTAACGGGGACTAAGGGAGAGACCCAGTACTTC,TRBJ2-5,TRBD2,NA,TRBV9
CASSQPPGGSPFVQYF,TGTGCCAGCAGCCAGCCACCTGGTGGGAGCCCCTTCGTGCAGTACTTC,TRBJ2-7,NA,NA,TRBV7-9
CASSLEGALGNTEAFF,TGTGCCAGCAGCTTAGAAGGGGCGCTCGGGAACACTGAAGCTTTCTTT,TRBJ1-1,NA,NA,TRBV7-2
CASSVGTGVNEQFF,TGTGCCAGCAGCGTCGGGACAGGGGTAAATGAGCAGTTCTTC,TRBJ2-1,TRBD1,NA,TRBV9
CASSGLPYQETQYF,TGTGCCAGCAGTGGCCTCCCGTACCAAGAGACCCAGTACTTC,TRBJ2-5,NA,NA,TRBV25-1
CASSLGTAGNTIYF,TGCGCCAGCAGCTTGGGGACAGCTGGAAACACCATATATTTT,TRBJ1-3,NA,once,TRBV5-1
CASHKPQGRSSYNEQFF,TGTGCCAGCCACAAACCTCAGGGTAGGAGCTCCTACAATGAGCAGTTCTTC,TRBJ2-1,NA,NA,TRBV28